Listed here are 26 T cell receptor beta chains from one sample, sequenced in a study of blood T cell repertoires in COVID-19. TCRdb's copy holds only in-frame clones and misses some; the assay was immunoSEQ multiplex PCR. Among about 130,000 clones listed, approximately 80% were seen once. Sequences were obtained from peripheral blood. The receptor source for this set is a human donor in a cohort sampled during active COVID-19.

The chain is built from TRBV7-3 and TRBJ2-3; 7 nucleotides line up with TRBD2. Germline V gene data show CDR1 as SGHTA and CDR2 as FQGTGA. The V segment lost 4 bases and the J segment 5 bases; nucleotides outside the gene matches: 12. The CDR3 has 16 residues. The CDR3 DNA follows: TGTGCCAGCAGCTCAGGAGCCGCGGGGGAGGGAGATACGCAGTATTTT. Amino acid sequence: CASSSGAAGEGDTQYF. Looking up the rest from reference TRBV7-3 and TRBJ2-3 gives the full variable domain: GAGVSQTPSNKVTEKGKYVELRCDPISGHTALYWYRQSLGQGPEFLIYFQGTGAADDSGLPNDRFFAVRPEGSVSTLKIQRTERGDSAVYLCASSSGAAGEGDTQYFGPGTRLTVL.

This clone was seen only once. A read error may produce the germline difference seen at one junction end. The V and J genes are TRBV29-1 and TRBJ1-1; D may be TRBD1 (5 bases). Germline V lookup: CDR1 SQVTM, CDR2 ANQGSEA. The CDR3 length is 11 residues. CDR3 sequence: CSTWAGSRATF. The CDR3 DNA reads TGCAGCACGTGGGCTGGCAGCAGGGCTACCTTT.

This sequence joins TRBV5-8 and TRBJ2-1, with 9 bases aligning to TRBD1. Trimming removed 0 bases from V and 6 bases from J; junction bases left unmatched: 4. The CDR3 is made up of 15 amino acids. In germline, CDR1 is SGHTS, CDR2 YDEGEE. CDR3 in DNA: TGTGCCAGCAGCTTGGGGGACAGGGCCGTCAATGAGCAGTTCTTC. Encoded protein: CASSLGDRAVNEQFF.

This clone was observed a handful of times. The chain combines TRBV4-3 with TRBJ1-6, with D uncertain. The CDR3 has 15 residues. Germline loops: CDR1 LGHNA, CDR2 YSLEER. Trimming removed 1 base at V and 5 bases at J, with 9 bases between. The CDR3 protein is CASSQGETNNSPLHF. The CDR3 nucleotides are TGCGCCAGCAGCCAAGGGGAGACTAATAATTCACCCCTCCACTTT.

This sequence joins TRBV6-6 and TRBJ1-6, with D tentatively TRBD1 (6 bases). This CDR3 contains 16 residues. V was trimmed by 5 bases and J by 5 bases, leaving 16 bases between them. The germline V gene encodes CDR1 MNHNY and CDR2 SVGAGI (reference sequence). CDR3 sequence reads: CASSPRRAGDNSPLHF. In DNA, the CDR3 is TGTGCCAGCAGTCCCCGAAGGGCAGGGGATAATTCACCCCTCCACTTT.

The J gene is TRBJ1-1, the V gene TRBV4-2, with a tentative D call TRBD1 (5 bases). Germline V gene data show CDR1 as LGHNA and CDR2 as YNFKEQ. Trimming cost V 4 bases and J 4 bases, with 19 bases left between them. The CDR3 runs to 16 residues. The CDR3: CASSPGGGVVGTEAFF. CDR3 in DNA: TGTGCCAGCAGCCCCGGAGGAGGGGTCGTTGGCACTGAAGCTTTCTTT.

The chain has TRBV13 and TRBJ2-1; 8 bases match TRBD2. This CDR3 region has 15 residues. The germline CDR1 and CDR2 sequences are PRHDT and FYEKMQ (reference sequence). The V gene end was trimmed by 4 bases and the J gene end by 5 bases; junction bases not matched to a gene: 7. The CDR3 loop is CASSSRGGRDNEQFF. As DNA, the CDR3 is TGTGCCAGCAGCTCCCGGGGGGGGCGGGACAATGAGCAGTTCTTC.

This chain uses TRBV7-9 with TRBJ1-5; 10 bases agree with TRBD1. This CDR3 is 14 amino acids long. Per germline, CDR1 SEHNR and CDR2 FQNEAQ (reference sequence). Losses at the gene ends were 6 bases for V and 3 bases for J; bases not matched to a gene: 2. CDR3 bases: TGTGCCAGCAGAGGGACAGGGGACAATCAGCCCCAGCATTTT. This gives the protein CASRGTGDNQPQHF.

This clone showed up just a few times. The rearrangement uses TRBV7-9 and TRBJ1-6; 7 bases line up with TRBD1. The CDR3 contains 14 residues. Unmatched junction bases numbered 7, after V lost 8 bases and J lost 6 bases. Germline lookup yields CDR1 SEHNR and CDR2 FQNEAQ (reference sequence). CDR3 coding DNA: TGTGCCAGCGGACTTCGGGACAGTAATTCACCCCTCCACTTT. Translating gives CASGLRDSNSPLHF.

The chain couples TRBV12-3 or TRBV12-4 to TRBJ1-2; the match to TRBD1 covers 7 bases. The CDR3 is 13 amino acids. The V segment lost 6 bases and the J segment 8 bases; nucleotides outside the gene matches: 9. CDR3 amino acids: CASRRQGVEGYTF. CDR3 in DNA: TGTGCCAGCAGACGACAGGGAGTTGAGGGCTACACCTTC.

This rearrangement joins TRBV6-6 to TRBJ2-3; 7 nucleotides line up with TRBD2. The germline CDR1 and CDR2 sequences are MNHNY and SVGAGI (reference sequence). This CDR3 comprises 15 residues. V shed 8 bases, J shed 4 bases, and the junction held 12 bases outside the gene matches. The CDR3 sequence is CASSPGAGRSDTQYF. CDR3 nucleotide sequence: TGTGCCAGCTCACCCGGAGCGGGAAGGTCAGATACGCAGTATTTT.

The rearrangement joins TRBV25-1 to TRBJ2-5, with 13 bases that match TRBD2. The CDR3 has 16 amino acids. From germline, CDR1 is MGHDK and CDR2 SYGVNS. V dropped 6 bases and J dropped 5; count of bases not matched to a gene: 9. CDR3 residues: CASSQTGLAGEETQYF. CDR3 coding DNA: TGTGCCAGCAGCCAGACTGGACTAGCGGGAGAGGAGACCCAGTACTTC.

About this clone itself: One junction end disagrees with the germline gene, perhaps due to a read error. The V call is TRBV7-8, the J call TRBJ2-3, with 10 bases matching TRBD1. This CDR3 spans 15 amino acids. CDR1 and CDR2 (germline): SGHVS, FQNEAQ. The CDR3 region has the DNA TGTGCCAGCAGCATCCGGGACAGGGGCACCGATACGCAGTATTTT. This translates into CASSIRDRGTDTQYF.

J is TRBJ2-3 and V is TRBV5-4; no firm D call. From germline, CDR1 is SGHNT and CDR2 YYREEE (reference sequence). V was trimmed by 2 bases and J by 0 bases, leaving 13 bases between them. CDR3 size: 16 residues. The CDR3 coding sequence is TGTGCCAGCAGCTTCCAGATACTATCTAGCACAGATACGCAGTATTTT. The encoded protein is CASSFQILSSTDTQYF.

The chain recombines TRBV18 with TRBJ2-1, with 7 bases lining up with TRBD2. The CDR3 loop spans 14 amino acids. V shed 3 bases and J 4 bases; nucleotides not matched to a gene: 3. Per the germline V gene, CDR1 is KGHSH and CDR2 is LQKENI. Written as DNA, the CDR3 is TGTGCCAGCTCACCGGGACTACCTTACAATGAGCAGTTCTTC. Residues: CASSPGLPYNEQFF.

This clone was seen only once. The rearrangement links TRBV19 to TRBJ1-6; TRBD1 is a possible D gene (5 bases). Trimming removed 1 base at V and 7 bases at J, with 8 bases between. There are 14 residues in the CDR3. CDR1 and CDR2 from the germline V gene are LNHDA and SQIVND (reference sequence). This chain's CDR3 is CASSIVGGNSPLHF. The CDR3 coding sequence is TGTGCCAGTAGTATAGTGGGGGGGAATTCACCCCTCCACTTT. Full variable domain (outside the CDR3, taken from reference TRBV19 and TRBJ1-6): DGGITQSPKYLFRKEGQNVTLSCEQNLNHDAMYWYRQDPGQGLRLIYYSQIVNDFQKGDIAEGYSVSREKKESFPLTVTSAQKNPTAFYLCASSIVGGNSPLHFGNGTRLTVT.

The chain employs TRBV12-5 and TRBJ1-1; no firm D call. V shed 6 bases and J shed 5 bases, with 13 bases lying between them. The germline V gene has CDR1 LGHNT and CDR2 FRNRAP. CDR3 length equals 13 residues. In DNA, the CDR3 is TGTGCTAGTGGGAGAACTGAATCAACTGAAGCTTTCTTT. Protein: CASGRTESTEAFF.

V and J are TRBV2 and TRBJ1-1, with 8 bases lining up with TRBD1. Trimming at V came to 2 bases and at J to 5 bases, leaving 4 bases not matched to a gene. This CDR3 contains 14 residues. The germline V gene encodes CDR1 SNHLY and CDR2 FYNNEI. The CDR3 loop reads CASSENRGGTEAFF. The CDR3 DNA reads TGTGCCAGCAGTGAAAACAGGGGGGGGACTGAAGCTTTCTTT.

V usage is TRBV19 and J usage is TRBJ2-7, with D perhaps matching TRBD1 (6 bases). The germline V and J ends were trimmed by 2 bases and 2 bases, with 13 bases remaining between them. There are 15 residues in the CDR3. Germline V lookup: CDR1 LNHDA, CDR2 SQIVND (reference sequence). CDR3 DNA: TGTGCCAGTAGTATAAAGGCAGGGGACCCCTACGAGCAGTACTTC. This sequence encodes CASSIKAGDPYEQYF.

V and J are TRBV3-1 (or the pseudogene TRBV3-2) and TRBJ1-4; D is perhaps TRBD1 (6 bases). This CDR3 has 16 amino acids. Germline V CDR1 and CDR2: LGHDT, YNNKEL (reference sequence). V dropped 3 bases and J dropped 8 bases, with 19 bases sitting between them. The CDR3: CASSHIYRVLGEKLFF. The CDR3 DNA reads TGTGCCAGCAGCCATATATACAGGGTTTTGGGCGAAAAACTGTTTTTT.

This rearrangement joins TRBV4-3 to TRBJ2-3, with 9 bases aligning to TRBD2. Losses at the gene ends were 3 bases for V and 4 bases for J; bases not matched to a gene: 8. From germline, CDR1 is LGHNA and CDR2 YSLEER. CDR3 length: 16 amino acids. CDR3 amino acids: CASSHVRGGRADTQYF. CDR3 bases: TGCGCCAGCAGCCACGTGCGGGGGGGCCGAGCAGATACGCAGTATTTT.

V usage is TRBV9 and J usage is TRBJ1-6, with 9 bases fitting TRBD1. Germline CDR1 reads SGDLS; CDR2 reads YYNGEE. V lost 3 bases and J lost 8; bases outside the gene matches: 6. The CDR3 loop spans 15 amino acids. This CDR3 is CASSAGTGRDSPLHF. CDR3 in DNA: TGTGCCAGCAGCGCAGGGACAGGGAGGGATTCACCCCTCCACTTT. The full variable domain, in which reference TRBV9 and TRBJ1-6 provide the parts outside the CDR3, is DSGVTQTPKHLITATGQRVTLRCSPRSGDLSVYWYQQSLDQGLQFLIQYYNGEERAKGNILERFSAQQFPDLHSELNLSSLELGDSALYFCASSAGTGRDSPLHFGNGTRLTVT.

This clone was seen just once. The chain has TRBV4-2 and TRBJ1-3, with D perhaps TRBD1 (6 bases). V was pared by 4 bases and J by 3 bases, with 16 bases between. The CDR3 spans 16 residues. Per germline, CDR1 LGHNA and CDR2 YNFKEQ. Here the CDR3 reads CASSLDRGGFGNTIYF. CDR3 coding DNA: TGTGCCAGCAGCCTCGATAGGGGGGGCTTTGGAAACACCATATATTTT.

This CDR3 is CAISTRALTGSNQPQHF. The CDR3 coding sequence is TGTGCCATCAGTACTCGAGCTCTGACAGGTTCCAATCAGCCCCAGCATTTT. The rearrangement uses TRBV10-3 and TRBJ1-5; TRBD1 might be the D (6 bases). Germline CDR1 ENHRY, CDR2 SYGVKD. The ends were cut back, 5 bases at V and 3 bases at J, with 20 bases in the middle. CDR3 length: 17 residues.

This clone was observed a few times. This sequence joins TRBV3-1 (or the pseudogene TRBV3-2) and TRBJ2-2, with D uncertain. Germline values: CDR1 LGHDT, CDR2 YNNKEL (reference sequence). The V end was cut by 1 base, the J end by 6 bases, with 3 bases between. The CDR3 runs 12 residues. The CDR3 is CASSQGPGELFF. The CDR3 DNA is TGTGCCAGCAGCCAAGGGCCCGGGGAGCTGTTTTTT.

The V and J genes are TRBV9 and TRBJ1-1; TRBD1 might be the D (6 bases). From germline, CDR1 is SGDLS and CDR2 YYNGEE. Trimming shortened V by 4 bases and J by 0 bases, and 16 bases separated the two germline ends. CDR3 length: 16 residues. CDR3 in amino acids: CASSLGGGALNTEAFF. CDR3 nucleotide sequence: TGTGCCAGCAGCCTAGGGGGGGGCGCTTTGAACACTGAAGCTTTCTTT. The whole variable domain, filled in from reference TRBV9 and TRBJ1-1, reads DSGVTQTPKHLITATGQRVTLRCSPRSGDLSVYWYQQSLDQGLQFLIQYYNGEERAKGNILERFSAQQFPDLHSELNLSSLELGDSALYFCASSLGGGALNTEAFFGQGTRLTVV.